This is a list of T cell receptor beta chains from one sample in a study of response to subunit inactivated influenza vaccine. TCRdb re-called the RT-PCR reads with MiXCR, one entry per CDR3 protein. This sample carries 180,000 or so distinct CDR3 sequences, around 12% of them seen once, and the ten largest clones take 25% to 35%. The same data also contributed to another study, on T cells expressing NK-cell markers.

Here the sequenced sample was CD8+ T cells sorted from PBMCs, taken less than 13 days after vaccination. These receptors were obtained from a man aged 45-65 years who received an inactivated influenza vaccine. The CDR3 runs from the conserved cysteine through the conserved F or W. The D gene is left open where the match is weak. Some rows mark clone size as missing; the rest say once, few, many or name a class of expanded clone.

v_call,j_call,d_call,clone_size,cdr3_aa,cdr3_nt
TRBV15,TRBJ2-3,-,-,CATSRFPRDTSTDTQYF,TGTGCCACCAGCAGATTTCCCCGGGACACCAGCACAGATACGCAGTATTTT
TRBV28,TRBJ2-3,TRBD2,many,CASSPGLAGVTQYF,TGTGCCAGCAGTCCCGGACTAGCAGGCGTTACGCAGTATTTT
TRBV9,TRBJ2-3,TRBD2,few,CASSASGSDTDTQYF,TGTGCCAGCAGCGCGAGCGGGAGCGACACAGATACGCAGTATTTT
TRBV2,TRBJ1-4,-,few,CASTTGSAGELFF,TGTGCCAGCACCACCGGGAGTGCCGGGGAACTGTTTTTT
TRBV12-3/TRBV12-4,TRBJ2-1,-,many,CASRPGATNEQFF,TGTGCCAGCCGCCCCGGAGCGACCAATGAGCAGTTCTTC
TRBV4-2,TRBJ1-2,TRBD1,-,CASSQDWRDRGLGYTF,TGTGCCAGCAGCCAAGATTGGCGGGACAGGGGGCTTGGCTACACCTTC
TRBV7-9,TRBJ2-3,-,-,CASSFSVSTDTQYF,TGTGCCAGCAGCTTCTCGGTGAGCACAGATACGCAGTATTTT
TRBV20-1,TRBJ2-2,TRBD2,-,CSAPGGPRTGELFF,TGCAGTGCCCCGGGAGGGCCGCGGACCGGGGAGCTGTTTTTT
TRBV27,TRBJ2-3,-,-,CASPQPPLGGATDTQYF,TGTGCCAGCCCCCAGCCCCCCTTGGGCGGAGCCACGGATACGCAGTATTTT
TRBV3-1,TRBJ2-7,-,many,CASSQPLGAKRSEQYF,TGTGCCAGCAGCCAACCACTAGGTGCCAAGCGCTCCGAGCAGTACTTC
TRBV14,TRBJ1-2,-,few,CASSKLRDRGYTF,TGTGCCAGCAGCAAACTCCGGGACCGTGGCTACACCTTC
TRBV13,TRBJ2-1,TRBD1,few,CASSPLGTVYNEQFF,TGTGCCAGCAGCCCTTTGGGGACAGTGTACAATGAGCAGTTCTTC
TRBV15,TRBJ1-2,TRBD1,-,CATSREDRGRELGYTF,TGTGCCACCAGCAGAGAGGACAGGGGGCGGGAGTTGGGCTACACCTTC
TRBV7-8,TRBJ2-5,-,medium-sized,CASSLSGWPEETQYF,TGTGCCAGCAGCTTATCGGGCTGGCCAGAAGAGACCCAGTACTTC
TRBV7-9,TRBJ2-1,-,-,CASSLASSEDNEQFF,TGTGCCAGCAGCTTGGCTAGCAGCGAAGACAATGAGCAGTTCTTC
TRBV6-2/TRBV6-3,TRBJ2-1,TRBD2,-,CASSLDSSSTSGRRDEQFF,TGTGCCAGCAGCCTCGACAGTTCGTCGACTAGCGGGAGGCGGGATGAGCAGTTCTTC
TRBV2,TRBJ2-7,TRBD2,few,CASSARRLAGYTYEQYF,TGTGCCAGCAGTGCAAGACGACTAGCGGGATACACCTACGAGCAGTACTTC
TRBV3-1,TRBJ2-2,-,few,CASSSPRGLFF,TGTGCCAGCAGCTCCCCTCGGGGGCTGTTTTTT
TRBV7-8,TRBJ2-1,TRBD2,-,CASSLRGPGLAWNEQFF,TGTGCCAGCAGCTTAAGGGGTCCGGGACTAGCCTGGAATGAGCAGTTCTTC
TRBV5-1,TRBJ2-5,-,-,CASSFTGIKETQYF,TGCGCCAGCAGCTTCACAGGGATCAAAGAGACCCAGTACTTC
TRBV28,TRBJ2-7,-,few,CASSPHPVESPWYEQYF,TGTGCCAGCAGCCCCCATCCCGTGGAGTCCCCCTGGTACGAGCAGTACTTC
TRBV12-3/TRBV12-4,TRBJ2-7,-,few,CASSFSPGAYYEQYF,TGTGCCAGCAGTTTTTCCCCCGGGGCGTACTACGAGCAGTACTTC
TRBV14,TRBJ1-2,-,few,CASSQRGSRYGYTF,TGTGCCAGCAGCCAGAGGGGCAGCCGCTATGGCTACACCTTC
TRBV5-1,TRBJ2-1,TRBD2,-,CASSSGGTSSYNEQFF,TGCGCCAGCAGCTCCGGGGGGACTAGCTCCTACAATGAGCAGTTCTTC
TRBV7-2,TRBJ1-6,-,-,CASSLGSLSPLHF,TGTGCCAGCAGCTTAGGGAGTCTATCACCCCTCCACTTT
TRBV6-2/TRBV6-3,TRBJ2-1,-,many,CASSPGLYNEQFF,TGTGCCAGCAGCCCCGGGCTCTACAATGAGCAGTTCTTC
TRBV28,TRBJ2-5,-,few,CASSLDYAREETQYF,TGTGCCAGCAGTTTAGATTACGCGCGGGAAGAGACCCAGTACTTC
TRBV7-8,TRBJ2-7,-,-,CAIGPGLLYEEYF,TGTGCCATCGGCCCCGGGCTCCTCTACGAGGAGTACTTC
TRBV5-6,TRBJ2-1,-,many,CASSSMDSSYNEQFF,TGTGCCAGCAGCTCCATGGACAGCTCCTACAATGAGCAGTTCTTC
TRBV28,TRBJ2-5,-,-,CASSFPGRSGQETQYF,TGTGCCAGCAGTTTCCCGGGTAGGAGTGGCCAAGAGACCCAGTACTTC
TRBV27,TRBJ2-1,-,few,CASSLDTFNEQFF,TGTGCCAGCAGTCTAGACACCTTCAATGAGCAGTTCTTC
TRBV4-3,TRBJ2-6,-,few,CASSRQTTHGGSGANVLTF,TGCGCCAGCAGCCGCCAAACTACCCATGGGGGCTCTGGGGCCAACGTCCTGACTTTC
TRBV5-1,TRBJ1-1,TRBD1,many,CASSGDSPIPFF,TGCGCCAGCAGCGGGGACAGTCCGATCCCTTTCTTT
TRBV4-3,TRBJ1-2,TRBD1,few,CASSSSTGAYYGYTF,TGCGCCAGCAGCTCCAGTACAGGGGCATACTATGGCTACACCTTC
TRBV19,TRBJ1-2,-,few,CATAGTYYGYTF,TGTGCCACTGCAGGGACTTACTATGGCTACACCTTC
TRBV29-1,TRBJ1-2,-,-,CSVDGPGFGYTF,TGCAGCGTTGATGGCCCGGGATTCGGCTACACCTTC
TRBV29-1,TRBJ1-2,-,-,CSVVSEKAHPNYGYTF,TGCAGCGTTGTTTCGGAAAAGGCACACCCTAACTATGGCTACACCTTC
TRBV4-2,TRBJ1-2,-,few,CASSQDRSGLANYGYTF,TGTGCCAGCAGCCAAGATCGGTCGGGGCTAGCTAACTATGGCTACACCTTC
TRBV29-1,TRBJ2-7,TRBD1,few,CSVESPTTGGSYEQYF,TGCAGCGTTGAAAGCCCTACGACAGGGGGCTCCTACGAGCAGTACTTC
TRBV11-3,TRBJ2-7,-,few,CASTEDRISYEQYF,TGTGCCAGCACCGAAGACAGAATCTCCTACGAGCAGTACTTC